These 13 T cell receptor beta chains were all obtained from the same sample, sequenced in a study of blood T cells in healthy people across ages. Primed by a sample-barcoded 5' primer and a J-beta primer mix, a second PCR proceeded for roughly 6 to 12 cycles. TCRdb fed the 5' RACE reads into MiXCR, producing one record per CDR3 protein. The table has 1.5 million to 2 million distinct CDR3 sequences, almost 35% seen once. The sample consisted of blood. The receptors here all came from a woman aged 25 to 39 in good health.

This clonotype was seen just once. The chain uses TRBV7-9 and TRBJ2-3; 8 nucleotides line up with TRBD1. Germline V gene data show CDR1 as SEHNR and CDR2 as FQNEAQ (reference sequence). Losses at the gene ends were 1 base for V and 1 base for J; bases not matched to a gene: 4. The CDR3 is 16 residues long. In nucleotides, the CDR3 is TGTGCCAGCAGCTTAGGGGTGACAGGGGGCACAGATACGCAGTATTTT. Translated, it gives CASSLGVTGGTDTQYF.

This chain joins TRBV7-9 and TRBJ2-7, with TRBD1 matching over 7 bases. CDR3 size: 15 residues. The germline V gene has CDR1 SEHNR and CDR2 FQNEAQ (reference sequence). Trimming removed 4 bases from V and 3 bases from J; junction bases left unmatched: 9. This CDR3 is CASSSQNRGFYEQYF. The CDR3, as DNA: TGTGCCAGCAGCTCGCAAAACAGGGGATTCTACGAGCAGTACTTC.

The sample holds a few counts of this clonotype. The chain employs TRBV4-2 and TRBJ1-1; the D is unclear. Trimming took 0 bases from V and 6 from J, leaving 17 bases between them. In germline, CDR1 is LGHNA, CDR2 YNFKEQ. This CDR3 has 16 residues. The DNA of the CDR3 is TGTGCCAGCAGCCAAGATTGGATGGAGCGGGCAGCTGAAGCTTTCTTT. Translating gives CASSQDWMERAAEAFF.

The J gene is TRBJ2-3, the V gene TRBV12-3 or TRBV12-4, with 7 positions matching TRBD2. The CDR3 spans 17 residues. After removal of 5 bases from V and 9 bases from J, the junction contained 20 bases not matched to a gene. The CDR3 coding sequence is TGTGCCAGCAGTCCGTGGGAGGTGGCGGGAGCCGGTGGGACGCAGTATTTT. Residues: CASSPWEVAGAGGTQYF.

The gene calls are TRBV9 and TRBJ2-5, with D perhaps matching TRBD2 (6 bases). The DNA end is a closer match to TRBJ2-7, so the J assignment may be wrong. The CDR3 loop spans 13 amino acids. Germline V gene lookup returns CDR1 SGDLS and CDR2 YYNGEE. As DNA, the CDR3 is TGTGCCAGCAGCGTAGCTACCGGGGGCGAGCAGTACTTC. Translating gives CASSVATGGEQYF.

This clonotype has just a few counts. The chain employs TRBV4-1 and TRBJ2-3; 7 bases fit TRBD1. Germline assignment: CDR1 MGHRA and CDR2 YSYEKL. The CDR3 loop spans 16 amino acids. Germline trimming cut 0 bases from V and 2 bases from J; bases unmatched to any gene: 5. Here the CDR3 reads CASSQDETGITDTQYF. The DNA of the CDR3 is TGCGCCAGCAGCCAAGATGAGACAGGGATCACAGATACGCAGTATTTT.

The chain joins TRBV3-1 to TRBJ2-1, with D possibly TRBD1 on 6 matching bases. CDR3 length: 12 residues. The V end lost 5 bases, the J end lost 12 bases, and 14 bases lay between the germline ends. Germline assignment: CDR1 LGHDT and CDR2 YNNKEL (reference sequence). The chain's CDR3 is CASSAGAGPQFF. Here the CDR3 DNA reads TGTGCCAGCAGCGCAGGGGCAGGTCCGCAGTTCTTC.

This clonotype has ten or more counts. V gene TRBV20-1 combines with J gene TRBJ2-5; TRBD2 aligns across 9 bases. Trimming cost V 2 bases and J 2 bases; bases outside gene matches: 3. Germline-derived CDR1 and CDR2 are DFQATT and SNEGSKA (reference sequence). This CDR3 is 14 amino acids long. In DNA, the CDR3 is TGCAGTGCTAGACTAGCGGGACCACAAGAGACCCAGTACTTC. Residues: CSARLAGPQETQYF.

The chain is built from TRBV2 and TRBJ2-5; TRBD1 matches 8 bases. This CDR3 spans 15 amino acids. Germline CDR1 SNHLY, CDR2 FYNNEI. Trimming removed 6 bases from V and 5 bases from J; junction bases left unmatched: 11. Written as DNA, the CDR3 is TGTGCCAGCAGCCCCCGACAGGGGACCTGGGAGACCCAGTACTTC. Amino acid sequence: CASSPRQGTWETQYF.

The chain is built from TRBV7-8 and TRBJ2-7; possibly TRBD1 or TRBD2 for D (6 bases each). V lost 5 bases and J 0 bases, leaving 14 bases between the germline ends. The CDR3 sequence is 15 residues long. In germline, CDR1 is SGHVS, CDR2 FQNEAQ. This chain's CDR3 is CASSGGGFSSYEQYF. The CDR3, as DNA: TGTGCCAGCAGCGGAGGGGGGTTTAGCTCCTACGAGCAGTACTTC.

This clonotype showed up many times. V gene TRBV6-1 combines with J gene TRBJ1-1, with D possibly being TRBD1 (5 bases). The germline gives CDR1 MNHNS, CDR2 SASEGT. The CDR3 contains 13 residues. V was pared by 6 bases and J by 1 base, with 9 bases between. The CDR3 sequence is CASSWGRNTEAFF. Written as DNA, the CDR3 is TGTGCCAGCAGCTGGGGCAGGAACACTGAAGCTTTCTTT.

This clonotype was recorded at least ten times. The CDR3 DNA follows: TGTGCCAGCAGTTTTACAGGGGGTTACAATGAGCAGTTCTTC. Translating gives CASSFTGGYNEQFF. This chain joins TRBV27 and TRBJ2-1; 8 bases are shared with TRBD1. The CDR3 contains 14 residues. Germline V CDR1 and CDR2: MNHEY, SMNVEV (reference sequence). Trimming cost V 3 bases and J 4 bases; bases outside gene matches: 2.

This clonotype was seen more than once but under ten times. The genes are TRBV7-9 and TRBJ2-7; the D gene is possibly TRBD1 (5 bases). This CDR3 is built from 16 residues. CDR1 SEHNR and CDR2 FQNEAQ come from the germline V gene (reference sequence). Between the trimmed V and J ends, which lost 6 bases and 0 bases, there was a span of 18 bases. CDR3 sequence (DNA): TGTGCCAGCAGGAACGGTGGGGCTTTACACTCCTACGAGCAGTACTTC. Its protein is CASRNGGALHSYEQYF.